This paragraph covers one T cell receptor (beta chain) sequence. The CDR3 consists of 13 residues. Germline values: CDR1 SGHTA, CDR2 FQGNSA. V was clipped by 5 bases and J by 9 bases; unmatched bases: 9. The data were taken from a study of response to subunit inactivated influenza vaccine. MiXCR, applied by TCRdb to the RT-PCR reads, yields one record per CDR3 protein. The sample holds about 700,000 distinct CDR3 sequences, about 15% seen once. J is TRBJ1-2 and V is TRBV7-2; 7 bases fit TRBD1. The receptor's source is a man aged 45 to 65 who received an inactivated influenza vaccine. Material: PBMCs from blood, obtained roughly 15 days before vaccination. The CDR3 region is CASSGRQGVSYTF. In DNA, the CDR3 is TGTGCCAGCAGCGGCAGACAGGGCGTTAGCTACACCTTC.